This T cell receptor (beta chain) was obtained from a study of T cell changes during pregnancy in multiple sclerosis. Only in-frame clones appear in the TCRdb table, and some are missing; sequencing was by immunoSEQ multiplex PCR. The table shows 39,000 or so clones, with 92% occurring only once. The sequence came from a female donor in good health, enrolled as a control in a pregnancy study. The specimen was CD4+ T cells from peripheral blood mononuclear cells, collected after pregnancy.

The CDR3 protein is CAKGAGGALHETQYF. CDR3 in DNA: TGTGCTAAGGGGGCCGGGGGCGCTTTGCACGAGACCCAGTACTTC. This chain uses TRBV30 with TRBJ2-5; TRBD1 might be the D (7 bases). From germline, CDR1 is GTSNPN and CDR2 SVGIG (reference sequence). This CDR3 contains 15 residues.